This T cell receptor (beta chain) was sequenced in a study of shared clonotypes between healthy human individuals. Study summary: Each donor's CD4 naive and CD4 memory cells filled three plates apiece, CD8 naive two, and CD8 memory one.

This table comes from immunoSEQ multiplex PCR, and its TCRdb copy is limited to in-frame clones, with some not included. The sample shows millions of clones, roughly 95% of them seen only once. V lost 6 bases and J 4 bases, leaving 8 bases between the germline ends. The length of the CDR3 is 12 residues. Germline values: CDR1 SEHNR, CDR2 FQNEAQ (reference sequence). This clonotype was obtained from a man aged 18 to 29 in good health. Sequencing was done on a sample of naive CD4+ T cells sorted from blood. The subset here: CD45RA+ positively selected. The chain carries TRBV7-9 and TRBJ2-3; D is unclear. The CDR3 spells CASREFADTQYF. The CDR3 nucleotides read TGTGCCAGCAGGGAGTTCGCAGATACGCAGTATTTT.